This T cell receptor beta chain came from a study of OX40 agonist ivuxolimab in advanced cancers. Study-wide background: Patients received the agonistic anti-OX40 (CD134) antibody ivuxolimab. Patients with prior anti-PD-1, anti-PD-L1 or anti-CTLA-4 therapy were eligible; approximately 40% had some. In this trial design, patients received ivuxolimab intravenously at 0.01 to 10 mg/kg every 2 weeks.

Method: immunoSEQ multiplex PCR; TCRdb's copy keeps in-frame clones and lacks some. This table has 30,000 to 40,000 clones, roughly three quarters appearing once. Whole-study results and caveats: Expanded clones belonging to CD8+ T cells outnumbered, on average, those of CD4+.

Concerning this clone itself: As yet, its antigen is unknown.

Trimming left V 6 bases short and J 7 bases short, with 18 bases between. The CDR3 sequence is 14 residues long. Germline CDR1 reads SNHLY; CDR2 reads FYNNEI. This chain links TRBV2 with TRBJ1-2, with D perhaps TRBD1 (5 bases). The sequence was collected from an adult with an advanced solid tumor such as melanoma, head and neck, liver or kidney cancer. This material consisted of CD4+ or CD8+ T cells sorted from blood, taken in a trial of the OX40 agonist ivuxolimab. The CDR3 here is CASRGDRLLGGYTF. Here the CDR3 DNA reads TGTGCCAGCAGGGGGGACCGATTACTGGGTGGCTACACCTTC.